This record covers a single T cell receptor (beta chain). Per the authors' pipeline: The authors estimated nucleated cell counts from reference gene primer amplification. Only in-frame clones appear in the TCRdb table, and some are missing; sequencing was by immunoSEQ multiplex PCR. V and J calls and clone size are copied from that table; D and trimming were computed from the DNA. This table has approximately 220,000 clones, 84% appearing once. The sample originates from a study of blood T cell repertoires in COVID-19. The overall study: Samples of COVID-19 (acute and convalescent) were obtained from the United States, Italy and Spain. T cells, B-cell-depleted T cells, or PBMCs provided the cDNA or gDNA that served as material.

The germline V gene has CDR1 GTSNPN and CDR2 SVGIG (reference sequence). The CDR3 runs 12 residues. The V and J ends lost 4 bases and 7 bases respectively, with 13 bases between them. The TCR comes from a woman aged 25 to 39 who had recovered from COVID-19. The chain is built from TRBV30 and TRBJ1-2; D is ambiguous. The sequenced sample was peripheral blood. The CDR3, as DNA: TGTGCCTGGACAGAGAATAGACTTGGCTACACCTTC. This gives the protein CAWTENRLGYTF. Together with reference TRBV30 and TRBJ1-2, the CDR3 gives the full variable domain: SQTIHQWPATLVQPVGSPLSLECTVEGTSNPNLYWYRQAAGRGLQLLFYSVGIGQISSEVPQNLSASRPQDRQFILSSKKLLLSDSGFYLCAWTENRLGYTFGSGTRLTVV.